The 15 T cell receptor beta chains below come from one sample, sequenced in a study of blood T cell repertoires in COVID-19. Sequenced by immunoSEQ multiplex PCR; TCRdb stores in-frame clones only, minus some. The sample contains approximately 200,000 clones, around 95% of which appear only once. Sequencing input: peripheral blood. The receptors here all came from a man between 25 and 39 years old with COVID-19, enrolled during active disease.

The chain employs TRBV3-1 (or the pseudogene TRBV3-2) and TRBJ1-1; 7 bases match TRBD1. The CDR3 has 14 amino acids. V dropped 4 bases and J dropped 0; count of bases not matched to a gene: 2. CDR1 is LGHDT and CDR2 is YNNKEL in the germline V gene (reference sequence). The CDR3 DNA reads as TGTGCCAGCAGCCGGGGACAGATGAACACTGAAGCTTTCTTT. This codes for CASSRGQMNTEAFF.

This clone was seen a single time. The CDR3 here is CASIDRGPNTEAFF. The CDR3 DNA reads as TGTGCCAGCATCGACAGGGGCCCGAACACTGAAGCTTTCTTT. The gene calls are TRBV6-5 and TRBJ1-1; 8 bases align to TRBD1. The CDR3 is 14 amino acids. V lost 7 bases and J lost 1; bases outside the gene matches: 5. Germline V gene lookup returns CDR1 MNHEY and CDR2 SVGAGI.

The V call is TRBV10-2, the J call TRBJ2-3; 9 bases agree with TRBD1. The CDR3 is 15 residues long. The J segment lost 0 bases and the V segment lost 6 bases, leaving 4 bases of the junction unmatched. Germline V lookup: CDR1 WSHSY, CDR2 SAAADI. The CDR3: CASRDRGSSTDTQYF. The CDR3 DNA sequence: TGCGCCAGCAGAGACAGGGGGTCAAGCACAGATACGCAGTATTTT.

The chain recombines TRBV2 with TRBJ1-5; D remains ambiguous. The germline V gene has CDR1 SNHLY and CDR2 FYNNEI. Trimming pared 0 bases from V and 7 bases from J, leaving 10 bases between. The CDR3 is 14 amino acids. CDR3 nucleotides: TGTGCCAGCAGTGAAGCGGTGGGAGGGCAGCCCCAGCATTTT. Translated: CASSEAVGGQPQHF.

This chain uses TRBV6-5 with TRBJ2-7, with 8 bases identical to TRBD1. This CDR3 contains 14 residues. Trimming at V came to 8 bases and at J to 0 bases, leaving 6 bases not matched to a gene. Germline lookup yields CDR1 MNHEY and CDR2 SVGAGI. In DNA form, the CDR3 reads TGTGCCAGCCTAAGTACAGGGGGCTCCTACGAGCAGTACTTC. This translates into CASLSTGGSYEQYF.

CDR3 in DNA: TGTGCCAGCAGCCCTTCTCCGGGACAGAGAACCCAGTACTTC. This sequence encodes CASSPSPGQRTQYF. This sequence joins TRBV7-6 and TRBJ2-5, with TRBD1 identical over 7 bases. With V trimmed by 5 bases and J by 8 bases, 11 bases remained unmatched. The CDR3 extends over 14 amino acids. CDR1 and CDR2 (germline): SGHVS, FNYEAQ. The whole variable domain, filled in from reference TRBV7-6 and TRBJ2-5, reads GAGVSQSPRYKVTKRGQDVALRCDPISGHVSLYWYRQALGQGPEFLTYFNYEAQQDKSGLPNDRFSAERPEGSISTLTIQRTEQRDSAMYRCASSPSPGQRTQYFGPGTRLLVL.

The chain combines TRBV21-1 with TRBJ1-1; TRBD1 is taken as the D call from the table, unchecked against the DNA. TRBV21-1 is described as a pseudogene. The CDR3 covers 19 residues. CDR3 amino acids: CASSKAGGDRGSPNTEAFF. Written as DNA, the CDR3 is TGTGCCAGCAGCAAAGCGGGAGGGGACAGGGGGTCCCCGAACACTGAAGCTTTCTTT.

This clone was counted between two and nine times. The chain recombines TRBV5-6 with TRBJ2-5, with a possible D match to TRBD1 (5 bases). Germline values: CDR1 SGHDT, CDR2 YYEEEE. The length of the CDR3 is 14 residues. V was trimmed by 0 bases and J by 2 bases, leaving 8 bases between them. Here the CDR3 reads CASSLGGWQETQYF. In DNA form, the CDR3 reads TGTGCCAGCAGCTTGGGGGGCTGGCAAGAGACCCAGTACTTC.

The chain has TRBV25-1 and TRBJ1-3; D is perhaps TRBD1 (5 bases). V shed 4 bases and J shed 0 bases, with 7 bases lying between them. Per germline, CDR1 MGHDK and CDR2 SYGVNS. The CDR3 has 14 residues. DNA for the CDR3: TGTGCCAGCAGTGCCCAGGGCTCTGGAAACACCATATATTTT. This gives the protein CASSAQGSGNTIYF.

The rearrangement links TRBV6-5 to TRBJ1-5; a weak D match, TRBD1 (6 bases). Per the germline V gene, CDR1 is MNHEY and CDR2 is SVGAGI. V was shortened by 4 bases and J by 11 bases, with 15 bases between the two germline ends. The CDR3 covers 13 residues. Written as DNA, the CDR3 is TGTGCCAGCAGTTCCACCACAGGGAGGGCCCAGCATTTT. Its protein is CASSSTTGRAQHF.

The V call is TRBV2, the J call TRBJ1-5, with D maybe TRBD1 (5 bases). This CDR3 contains 16 residues. Germline V gives CDR1 SNHLY, CDR2 FYNNEI. Trimming shortened V by 2 bases and J by 6 bases, and 17 bases separated the two germline ends. The CDR3 sequence: CASSESDSTVGQPQHF. The CDR3 nucleotides are TGTGCCAGCAGTGAATCGGATTCGACAGTGGGTCAGCCCCAGCATTTT.

The genes are TRBV4-1 and TRBJ1-1; perhaps TRBD1 as D (5 bases). The CDR3 extends over 15 amino acids. Germline V gene lookup returns CDR1 MGHRA and CDR2 YSYEKL. Trimming took off 0 bases at V and 4 bases at J, with 12 bases between the two ends. CDR3 nucleotides: TGCGCCAGCAGCCAAGATTGGGGGGGGACCACTGAAGCTTTCTTT. Translation gives CASSQDWGGTTEAFF.

The V call is TRBV14, the J call TRBJ1-6; possibly TRBD1 for D (5 bases). This CDR3 comprises 15 residues. Trimming left V 2 bases short and J 7 bases short, with 12 bases between. Looked up from germline, CDR1 is SGHDN and CDR2 is FVKESK. The CDR3 DNA is TGTGCCAGCAGCCAAATTGGGGGGGAGAATTCACCCCTCCACTTT. This translates into CASSQIGGENSPLHF.

The gene calls are TRBV27 and TRBJ2-7, with TRBD1 matching 8 bases. The CDR3 totals 15 residues. Per germline, CDR1 MNHEY and CDR2 SMNVEV (reference sequence). The J segment lost 2 bases and the V segment lost 5 bases, leaving 8 bases of the junction unmatched. The CDR3 is CASSHSDRETYEQYF. CDR3 sequence (DNA): TGTGCCAGCAGTCACTCGGACAGGGAAACCTACGAGCAGTACTTC.

V is TRBV3-1 (or the pseudogene TRBV3-2) and J is TRBJ1-6, with TRBD1 identical over 7 bases. The V and J ends lost 3 bases and 5 bases, in that order; junction bases with no gene match: 4. Germline V CDR1 and CDR2: LGHDT, YNNKEL (reference sequence). CDR3 length: 15 amino acids. CDR3 DNA: TGTGCCAGCAGCCACGGGGACAGCAATAATTCACCCCTCCACTTT. This encodes CASSHGDSNNSPLHF.